The 5 T cell receptor beta chains in this list originate from one sample, sequenced in a study of metastatic and nonmetastatic thyroid tumors. TCRdb re-analyzed the PCR reads through MiXCR. Of over 30,000 clones in the sample, less than 30% were seen once. Every patient was untreated before thyroid surgery. The sample was blood. These receptors were collected from a female donor with papillary thyroid cancer or a benign thyroid nodule (not recorded which). Some clones in this sample may be carry-over from other donors' samples.

V and J are TRBV5-1 and TRBJ2-3; TRBD1 is a possible D gene (6 bases). The CDR3 has 15 amino acids. The V end was cut by 5 bases, the J end by 5 bases, with 18 bases between. Germline loops: CDR1 SGHRS, CDR2 YFSETQ. In nucleotides, the CDR3 is TGCGCCAGCAGATTGACACAGGGTGGGGGAGATACGCAGTATTTT. Amino acid sequence: CASRLTQGGGDTQYF.

This clone has more than one count but fewer than ten. The CDR3 nucleotides are TGTGCCAGCAGTTACCCCCCCGGGACTAGCGGTTACAATGAGCAGTTCTTC. Translating it yields CASSYPPGTSGYNEQFF. The genes are TRBV6-2 or TRBV6-3 and TRBJ2-1, with 11 nucleotides matching TRBD2. CDR1 is MNHEY, CDR2 SVGEGT, per germline. The CDR3 extends over 17 amino acids. Trimming at V came to 2 bases and at J to 4 bases, leaving 7 bases not matched to a gene.

Many counts were recorded for this clone. Other DNA sequences in the sample encode the same CDR3. The rearrangement joins TRBV11-2 to TRBJ2-1; TRBD2 is a possible D gene (5 bases). The CDR3 extends over 17 amino acids. The V end was cut by 7 bases, the J end by 0 bases, with 19 bases between. The germline gives CDR1 SGHAT, CDR2 FQNNGV. The CDR3 nucleotides are TGTGCCAGCACAAGAACGGTAGCGCTGAGCTCCTACAATGAGCAGTTCTTC. Residues: CASTRTVALSSYNEQFF.

This clone was detected ten times or more. The sample carries other DNA sequences with the same CDR3. The rearrangement links TRBV29-1 to TRBJ2-2; a possible D gene is TRBD1 (5 bases). Germline V gene lookup returns CDR1 SQVTM and CDR2 ANQGSEA. The CDR3 spans 13 residues. Trimming stripped 7 bases from V and 5 bases from J, with 14 bases between. CDR3 DNA: TGCAGCGCAGTGACAGTGACAACCGGGGAGCTGTTTTTT. Amino acid sequence: CSAVTVTTGELFF.

The genes are TRBV11-2 and TRBJ2-1, with D possibly called TRBD1 or TRBD2 (5 bases each). Trimming removed 5 bases from V and 8 bases from J, with 22 bases in between. Germline V gene data show CDR1 as SGHAT and CDR2 as FQNNGV. The CDR3 sequence is 16 residues long. The CDR3 sequence is CASSDHTWGSTDEQFF. CDR3 DNA: TGTGCCAGCAGCGACCACACCTGGGGGTCTACGGATGAGCAGTTCTTC.